This entry lists 27 T cell receptor beta chains sequenced from one sample in a study of beta chain features in type 1 diabetes. The entirety of the isolated RNA underwent reverse transcription, so expressed TCRB transcripts were sequenced. Some clones are missing from TCRdb's copy, which holds only in-frame ones; the method was immunoSEQ multiplex PCR. The sample includes around 150,000 clones, 6.5% to 8.5% of them seen just once. The sequenced sample consisted of central memory CD4+ T cells from blood. These receptors came from a woman in her twenties or thirties in good health.

This clone has only a few counts. This chain uses TRBV30 with TRBJ2-3; TRBD2 matches at 8 bases. The CDR3 length is 15 residues. Trimming took 2 bases from V and 2 from J; bases not matched to a gene: 6. The germline V gene encodes CDR1 GTSNPN and CDR2 SVGIG (reference sequence). CDR3 sequence: CAWSSVSGNTDTQYF. The CDR3 DNA reads TGTGCCTGGAGTTCGGTTAGCGGGAACACAGATACGCAGTATTTT.

The chain has TRBV10-3 and TRBJ2-7; tentative D call: TRBD1 (6 bases). In germline, CDR1 is ENHRY, CDR2 SYGVKD. CDR3 length: 13 amino acids. The V end was cut by 4 bases, the J end by 3 bases, with 10 bases between. The CDR3: CAISVDSSYEQYF. As DNA, the CDR3 is TGTGCCATCAGTGTGGACAGCAGCTACGAGCAGTACTTC.

The chain carries TRBV12-5 and TRBJ2-2; possibly TRBD2 for D (6 bases). With 7 bases removed from V and 0 bases from J, the gap between germline ends came to 9 bases. There are 14 residues in the CDR3. Germline V gene sequence: CDR1 LGHNT, CDR2 FRNRAP. The CDR3 DNA sequence: TGTGCTAGTGCCGGGGAGGCGAACACCGGGGAGCTGTTTTTT. Translating gives CASAGEANTGELFF.

This chain links TRBV27 with TRBJ2-7; 12 bases are shared with TRBD2. The CDR3 runs to 16 residues. V shed 5 bases and J 6 bases; nucleotides not matched to a gene: 11. Germline CDR1 and CDR2: MNHEY and SMNVEV (reference sequence). CDR3 region: CASSHGRLAGVGEQYF. As DNA, the CDR3 is TGTGCCAGCAGTCACGGCCGACTAGCGGGAGTAGGCGAGCAGTACTTC.

In its sample, this clone was seen a few times. The chain joins TRBV7-2 to TRBJ2-7; 9 nucleotides agree with TRBD2. Trimming cost V 1 base and J 6 bases; bases outside gene matches: 16. The CDR3 has 18 residues. The germline CDR1 and CDR2 sequences are SGHTA and FQGNSA. The CDR3 coding sequence is TGTGCCAGCAGCTTAGTGGCGGTAGCGGGAGACGGGTCGTTCGAGCAGTACTTC. This gives the protein CASSLVAVAGDGSFEQYF. Using reference TRBV7-2 and TRBJ2-7 for the parts outside the CDR3, the full variable domain is GAGVSQSPSNKVTEKGKDVELRCDPISGHTALYWYRQSLGQGLEFLIYFQGNSAPDKSGLPSDRFSAERTGGSVSTLTIQRTQQEDSAVYLCASSLVAVAGDGSFEQYFGPGTRLTVT.

This clone was counted many times. The rearrangement links TRBV7-2 to TRBJ2-3, with 7 positions matching TRBD2. With V trimmed by 5 bases and J by 6 bases, 8 bases remained unmatched. In germline, CDR1 is SGHTA, CDR2 FQGNSA. The CDR3 contains 14 residues. For the CDR3, the DNA is TGTGCCAGCAGCGTAAGACTTAGCGGGGATACGCAGTATTTT. Amino acids: CASSVRLSGDTQYF.

There are a few counts of this clone. J is TRBJ2-1 and V is TRBV28; 12 nucleotides line up with TRBD2. The CDR3 is 15 residues long. Losses at the gene ends were 1 base for V and 10 bases for J; bases not matched to a gene: 5. Germline loops: CDR1 MDHEN, CDR2 SYDVKM. CDR3 DNA sequence: TGTGCCAGCAGTTTATCTAGCGGGAGGGCCGGGGAGCAGTTCTTC. Translation gives CASSLSSGRAGEQFF.

In DNA form, the CDR3 reads TGTGCCAGCAGTTACTCGATGGGGGGCGAGCAGTACTTC. It is translated as CASSYSMGGEQYF. The chain links TRBV6-5 to TRBJ2-7, with TRBD2 as a possible D gene (6 bases). Germline V gene data show CDR1 as MNHEY and CDR2 as SVGAGI. Trimming took 0 bases from V and 6 from J, leaving 9 bases between them. The CDR3 is made up of 13 amino acids.

This clone was detected a few times. V is TRBV6-1 and J is TRBJ2-3; 9 nucleotides match TRBD2. This CDR3 has 17 residues. The V gene's germline CDR1 is MNHNS and CDR2 SASEGT. After removal of 1 base from V and 6 bases from J, the junction contained 11 bases not matched to a gene. The CDR3 region is CASSEEVAGGPRDTQYF. The CDR3 nucleotides are TGTGCCAGCAGTGAAGAGGTGGCGGGAGGGCCCCGGGATACGCAGTATTTT.

This rearrangement joins TRBV28 to TRBJ2-7; 9 positions agree with TRBD1. The CDR3 runs 15 residues. Trimming removed 4 bases from V and 4 bases from J; junction bases left unmatched: 8. CDR1 and CDR2 (germline): MDHEN, SYDVKM. The CDR3 nucleotides read TGTGCCAGCAGTTCTGCCGGGACAGGGAATTACGAGCAGTACTTC. This encodes CASSSAGTGNYEQYF.

This clone was counted a few times. This chain connects TRBV28 to TRBJ2-4, with 8 bases identical to TRBD2. This CDR3 is 17 amino acids long. CDR1 and CDR2 from the germline V gene are MDHEN and SYDVKM. The ends lost 5 bases at V and 7 bases at J; junction bases unmatched: 16. The CDR3 sequence is CASSPPTLAGQENIQYF. The CDR3 region has the DNA TGTGCCAGCAGTCCCCCGACATTAGCGGGGCAGGAGAACATTCAGTACTTC. The full variable domain, in which reference TRBV28 and TRBJ2-4 provide the parts outside the CDR3, is DVKVTQSSRYLVKRTGEKVFLECVQDMDHENMFWYRQDPGLGLRLIYFSYDVKMKEKGDIPEGYSVSREKKERFSLILESASTNQTSMYLCASSPPTLAGQENIQYFGAGTRLSVL.

The rearrangement joins TRBV29-1 to TRBJ1-1; no firm D call. Trimming cost V 3 bases and J 1 base, with 9 bases left between them. Germline assignment: CDR1 SQVTM and CDR2 ANQGSEA. The CDR3 totals 13 residues. The CDR3 sequence is CSVDTTGNTEAFF. The CDR3 DNA reads as TGCAGCGTTGATACGACGGGGAACACTGAAGCTTTCTTT.

This clone was recorded a few times. The chain combines TRBV12-5 with TRBJ2-2, with D tentatively TRBD1 (5 bases). The CDR3 has 14 residues. V was trimmed by 5 bases and J by 1 base, leaving 8 bases between them. Germline V gene data show CDR1 as LGHNT and CDR2 as FRNRAP. CDR3 DNA: TGTGCTAGTGGTACCGGACAGAACACCGGGGAGCTGTTTTTT. This gives the protein CASGTGQNTGELFF. The full variable domain, in which reference TRBV12-5 and TRBJ2-2 provide the parts outside the CDR3, is DARVTQTPRHKVTEMGQEVTMRCQPILGHNTVFWYRQTMMQGLELLAYFRNRAPLDDSGMPKDRFSAEMPDATLATLKIQPSEPRDSAVYFCASGTGQNTGELFFGEGSRLTVL.

This clone was observed a handful of times. This chain links TRBV6-1 with TRBJ2-7, with 11 bases matching TRBD1. There are 15 residues in the CDR3. In germline, CDR1 is MNHNS, CDR2 SASEGT. Unmatched junction bases numbered 6, after V lost 4 bases and J lost 4 bases. The CDR3 loop is CASSAGQGAAYEQYF. In nucleotides, the CDR3 is TGTGCCAGCAGTGCCGGACAGGGGGCGGCTTACGAGCAGTACTTC.

This clone was seen a handful of times. The chain employs TRBV28 and TRBJ1-3, with 9 bases lining up with TRBD1. V shed 6 bases, J shed 0 bases, and the junction held 12 bases outside the gene matches. Germline assignment: CDR1 MDHEN and CDR2 SYDVKM. The CDR3 extends over 18 amino acids. The CDR3 DNA reads as TGTGCCAGCAGAGACAGGGGGTTACTTCCGAGCTCTGGAAACACCATATATTTT. It yields the protein CASRDRGLLPSSGNTIYF. Drawing the rest from reference TRBV28 and TRBJ1-3, the complete variable domain is DVKVTQSSRYLVKRTGEKVFLECVQDMDHENMFWYRQDPGLGLRLIYFSYDVKMKEKGDIPEGYSVSREKKERFSLILESASTNQTSMYLCASRDRGLLPSSGNTIYFGEGSWLTVV.

There are a few counts of this clone. This chain joins TRBV7-9 and TRBJ2-1; 8 nucleotides line up with TRBD2. The CDR3 extends over 16 amino acids. From germline, CDR1 is SEHNR and CDR2 FQNEAQ (reference sequence). Trimming took 4 bases from V and 1 from J; bases not matched to a gene: 6. CDR3 region: CASSSVSGSSYNEQFF. CDR3 coding DNA: TGTGCCAGCAGCTCCGTCAGCGGGAGTTCCTACAATGAGCAGTTCTTC.

The chain carries TRBV28 and TRBJ2-5, with 9 bases fitting TRBD1. Germline CDR1 reads MDHEN; CDR2 reads SYDVKM. The CDR3 runs to 15 residues. After removal of 6 bases from V and 4 bases from J, the junction contained 9 bases not matched to a gene. The CDR3 loop is CASSLAGTGRETQYF. In nucleotides, the CDR3 is TGTGCCAGCAGCCTTGCCGGGACAGGGCGAGAGACCCAGTACTTC.

The chain joins TRBV18 to TRBJ1-1; D is unresolved. The germline gives CDR1 KGHSH, CDR2 LQKENI. The CDR3 covers 17 residues. Deletions cut 3 bases from V and 3 bases from J, with 20 bases between. CDR3 region: CASSPRGGSAQDTEAFF. The CDR3 nucleotides read TGTGCCAGCTCACCCCGCGGAGGGAGTGCGCAGGACACTGAAGCTTTCTTT. The whole variable domain, filled in from reference TRBV18 and TRBJ1-1, reads NAGVMQNPRHLVRRRGQEARLRCSPMKGHSHVYWYRQLPEEGLKFMVYLQKENIIDESGMPKERFSAEFPKEGPSILRIQQVVRGDSAAYFCASSPRGGSAQDTEAFFGQGTRLTVV.

The J gene is TRBJ2-3, the V gene TRBV19; TRBD2 matches at 8 bases. Germline V lookup: CDR1 LNHDA, CDR2 SQIVND (reference sequence). The CDR3 covers 13 residues. The V segment lost 4 bases and the J segment 4 bases; nucleotides outside the gene matches: 1. The CDR3 DNA reads as TGTGCCAGTAGTACGGGGGGGCCAGATACGCAGTATTTT. Translation gives CASSTGGPDTQYF.

This clone has a count of ten or more. CDR3 DNA sequence: TGTGCCAGCAGCCCGACGAGAGGTCTAGCCAATGAGCAGTTCTTC. Translating it yields CASSPTRGLANEQFF. The chain has TRBV14 and TRBJ2-1; D may be TRBD2 (5 bases). Trimming left V 4 bases short and J 6 bases short, with 16 bases between. Germline CDR1 and CDR2: SGHDN and FVKESK. The CDR3 spans 15 residues.

The chain combines TRBV2 with TRBJ1-4, with a weak D call TRBD1 (6 bases). In germline, CDR1 is SNHLY, CDR2 FYNNEI. This CDR3 spans 15 amino acids. The germline V and J ends were trimmed by 6 bases and 4 bases, with 15 bases remaining between them. The CDR3 coding sequence is TGTGCCAGCAGGGATCGGACAGCGAATAATGAAAAACTGTTTTTT. Its translation: CASRDRTANNEKLFF.

The rearrangement uses TRBV9 and TRBJ2-3, with 7 bases matching TRBD1. J was trimmed by 5 bases and V by 7 bases; bases with no gene match: 22. Germline lookup yields CDR1 SGDLS and CDR2 YYNGEE. This CDR3 comprises 18 residues. The CDR3 DNA reads as TGTGCCAGCGGGCGAGCCCTACTAGGACAGGCGAGGATAGATACGCAGTATTTT. It is translated as CASGRALLGQARIDTQYF. Together with reference TRBV9 and TRBJ2-3, the CDR3 gives the full variable domain: DSGVTQTPKHLITATGQRVTLRCSPRSGDLSVYWYQQSLDQGLQFLIQYYNGEERAKGNILERFSAQQFPDLHSELNLSSLELGDSALYFCASGRALLGQARIDTQYFGPGTRLTVL.

This clone showed up many times. The chain uses TRBV9 and TRBJ1-5, with D possibly being TRBD1 (5 bases). The CDR3 totals 15 residues. Trimming pared 4 bases from V and 3 bases from J, leaving 14 bases between. Germline V gene data show CDR1 as SGDLS and CDR2 as YYNGEE. The CDR3 DNA sequence: TGTGCCAGCAGCCCCCAGCCGGACAACAATCAGCCCCAGCATTTT. Translating it yields CASSPQPDNNQPQHF.

This clone occurred a few times. The chain joins TRBV27 to TRBJ2-3; TRBD2 might be the D (6 bases). The CDR3 has 15 amino acids. From germline, CDR1 is MNHEY and CDR2 SMNVEV (reference sequence). V was clipped by 5 bases and J by 5 bases, with 17 bases between them. The CDR3 DNA follows: TGTGCCAGCAGTCAGCTAGCCGGGAGAGGAGATACGCAGTATTTT. Amino acids: CASSQLAGRGDTQYF.

This clone was recorded a few times. The chain couples TRBV11-3 to TRBJ2-5, with 9 bases that match TRBD2. CDR3 length: 15 residues. Germline lookup yields CDR1 SGHNT and CDR2 YENEEA. V lost 5 bases, J lost 3 bases, and 7 bases stayed unmatched. The CDR3 nucleotides read TGTGCCAGCAGCCCAGGGACTAGCCCGAAAGAGACCCAGTACTTC. This codes for CASSPGTSPKETQYF.

V and J are TRBV6-6 and TRBJ2-1; D possibly corresponds to TRBD1 (5 bases). Trimming took off 7 bases at V and 8 bases at J, with 9 bases between the two ends. CDR3 size: 11 residues. Germline V gene lookup returns CDR1 MNHNY and CDR2 SVGAGI (reference sequence). The CDR3 sequence is CASKGNYEQFF. CDR3 bases: TGTGCCAGCAAGGGGAATTATGAGCAGTTCTTC.

This clone was recorded a few times. This sequence joins TRBV13 and TRBJ1-3, with D hard to call. CDR1 and CDR2 from the germline V gene are PRHDT and FYEKMQ (reference sequence). With 1 base removed from V and 0 bases from J, the gap between germline ends came to 10 bases. This CDR3 spans 16 amino acids. The CDR3 spells CASSLVGQHSGNTIYF. The DNA of the CDR3 is TGTGCCAGCAGCTTAGTGGGCCAGCACTCTGGAAACACCATATATTTT.